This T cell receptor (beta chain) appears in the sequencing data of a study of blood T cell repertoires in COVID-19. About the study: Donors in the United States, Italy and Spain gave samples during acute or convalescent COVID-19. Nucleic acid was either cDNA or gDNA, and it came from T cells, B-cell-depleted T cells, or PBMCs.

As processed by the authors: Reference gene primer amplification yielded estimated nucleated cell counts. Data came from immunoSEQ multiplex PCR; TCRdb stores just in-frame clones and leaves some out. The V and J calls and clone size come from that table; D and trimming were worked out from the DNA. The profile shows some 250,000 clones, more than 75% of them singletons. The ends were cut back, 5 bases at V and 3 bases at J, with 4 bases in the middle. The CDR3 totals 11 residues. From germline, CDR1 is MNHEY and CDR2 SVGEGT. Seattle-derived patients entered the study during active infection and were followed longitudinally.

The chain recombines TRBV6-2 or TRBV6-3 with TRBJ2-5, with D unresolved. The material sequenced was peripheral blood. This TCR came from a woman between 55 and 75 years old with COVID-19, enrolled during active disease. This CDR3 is CASSPKETQYF. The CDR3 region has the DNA TGTGCCAGCAGTCCCAAAGAGACCCAGTACTTC.